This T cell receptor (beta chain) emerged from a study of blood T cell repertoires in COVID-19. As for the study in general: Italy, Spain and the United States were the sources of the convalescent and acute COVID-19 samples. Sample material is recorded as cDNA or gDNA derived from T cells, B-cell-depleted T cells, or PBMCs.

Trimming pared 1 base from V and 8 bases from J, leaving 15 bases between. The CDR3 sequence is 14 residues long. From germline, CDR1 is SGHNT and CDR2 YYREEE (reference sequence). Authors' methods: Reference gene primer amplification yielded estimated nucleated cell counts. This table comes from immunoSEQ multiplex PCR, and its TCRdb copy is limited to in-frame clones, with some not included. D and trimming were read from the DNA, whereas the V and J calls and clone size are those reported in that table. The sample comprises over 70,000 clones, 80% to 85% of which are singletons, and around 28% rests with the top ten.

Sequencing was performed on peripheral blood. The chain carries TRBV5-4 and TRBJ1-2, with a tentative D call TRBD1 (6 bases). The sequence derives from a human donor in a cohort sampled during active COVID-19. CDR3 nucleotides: TGTGCCAGCAGCTTGCCCGGGACAACTGGGGGCTACACCTTC. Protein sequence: CASSLPGTTGGYTF.